These 27 T cell receptor beta chains were sequenced from one sample in a study of CD4 T cells in relation to SARS-CoV-2 and coronaviruses. Clones were sequenced by immunoSEQ multiplex PCR, and TCRdb holds only the in-frame ones, with some missing. The sample has approximately 20,000 clones, approximately 76% seen once; the top ten hold around a sixth. Unexposed donor CD4+ T cells date from about 2011-2019, before the COVID-19 pandemic. CD4+ T cells were isolated from the cells after about nine days of culture. Antigen specificity for these receptors is unknown. The material sequenced was CD4+ T cells from PBMCs, cultured in vitro. The source is a human donor in good health.

The genes are TRBV10-1 and TRBJ1-6; unclear D gene. Between the trimmed V and J ends, which lost 10 bases and 0 bases, there was a span of 25 bases. Looked up from germline, CDR1 is WNHNN and CDR2 is SYGVQD (reference sequence). The length of the CDR3 is 19 residues. In DNA, the CDR3 is TGCGCCACCATGGTAGACAACCCCTCGATTTTCTCCTATAATTCACCCCTCCACTTT. This encodes CATMVDNPSIFSYNSPLHF.

This chain connects TRBV18 to TRBJ1-1, with D tentatively TRBD1 (5 bases). This CDR3 comprises 13 residues. The V and J ends lost 6 bases and 1 base respectively, with 9 bases between them. Germline V gene sequence: CDR1 KGHSH, CDR2 LQKENI. The CDR3 DNA is TGTGCCAGCTCTCGGGACCGGAACACTGAAGCTTTCTTT. This gives the protein CASSRDRNTEAFF.

This clone was detected once. The CDR3 protein is CASSFPGAEAFF. DNA of the CDR3: TGTGCCAGCAGCTTCCCGGGCGCTGAAGCTTTCTTT. The J gene is TRBJ1-1, the V gene TRBV5-4; D is undetermined. The V and J ends lost 2 bases and 6 bases respectively, with 8 bases between them. The CDR3 is made up of 12 amino acids. CDR1 is SGHNT, CDR2 YYREEE, per germline (reference sequence).

The V gene is TRBV7-3, the J gene TRBJ2-7, with 9 bases fitting TRBD1. V lost 3 bases and J lost 3; bases outside the gene matches: 6. Germline V gene sequence: CDR1 SGHTA, CDR2 FQGTGA. CDR3 length: 15 amino acids. CDR3 residues: CASSLDRGPNYEQYF. CDR3 DNA: TGTGCCAGCAGCTTGGACAGGGGCCCTAACTACGAGCAGTACTTC.

There are a few counts of this clone. The chain joins TRBV4-1 to TRBJ2-4; D is unresolved. V shed 0 bases and J shed 9 bases, with 6 bases lying between them. Germline CDR1 and CDR2: MGHRA and YSYEKL. This CDR3 has 12 amino acids. CDR3 protein: CASSQDRGIQYF. The CDR3, as DNA: TGCGCCAGCAGCCAAGATCGTGGCATTCAGTACTTC.

The chain employs TRBV6-4 and TRBJ1-2; TRBD1 might be the D (6 bases). The CDR3 sequence is 13 residues long. Trimming removed 4 bases at V and 7 bases at J, with 13 bases between. Per the germline V gene, CDR1 is MRHNA and CDR2 is SNTAGT. Here the CDR3 reads CASSAGALTGYTF. The CDR3 nucleotides read TGTGCCAGCAGTGCAGGGGCTCTCACTGGCTACACCTTC.

The chain uses TRBV5-1 and TRBJ2-7; 10 bases map to TRBD1. Germline assignment: CDR1 SGHRS and CDR2 YFSETQ. CDR3 length: 15 amino acids. V was clipped by 4 bases and J by 4 bases; unmatched bases: 8. This chain's CDR3 is CASSPRQGASYEQYF. CDR3 nucleotide sequence: TGCGCCAGCAGCCCCCGACAGGGGGCATCGTACGAGCAGTACTTC.

The gene calls are TRBV4-2 and TRBJ2-1; TRBD1 matches at 9 bases. CDR1 LGHNA and CDR2 YNFKEQ come from the germline V gene. There are 17 residues in the CDR3. Germline trimming cut 4 bases from V and 4 bases from J; bases unmatched to any gene: 11. CDR3 in amino acids: CASSRMTGQGLYNEQFF. The CDR3 DNA follows: TGTGCCAGCAGCCGAATGACGGGACAGGGACTTTACAATGAGCAGTTCTTC.

The CDR3 loop is CASSYSMGYYEQYF. Here the CDR3 DNA reads TGTGCCAGCAGTTACTCGATGGGTTACTACGAGCAGTACTTC. The rearrangement joins TRBV6-5 to TRBJ2-7; D unresolved. V was cut by 0 bases and J by 3 bases, with 9 bases left in between. The CDR3 totals 14 residues. Germline V gene sequence: CDR1 MNHEY, CDR2 SVGAGI.

The rearrangement joins TRBV6-5 to TRBJ2-7; 9 bases are shared with TRBD1. The CDR3 has 15 residues. V gave up 6 bases and J gave up 1 base; unmatched junction bases: 7. Germline V gives CDR1 MNHEY, CDR2 SVGAGI. Here the CDR3 reads CASREGQGESYEQYF. The CDR3, as DNA: TGTGCCAGCAGGGAGGGACAGGGAGAATCCTACGAGCAGTACTTC.

The chain joins TRBV2 to TRBJ2-7, with 13 bases matching TRBD2. Looked up from germline, CDR1 is SNHLY and CDR2 is FYNNEI. The V and J ends lost 6 bases and 7 bases, in that order; junction bases with no gene match: 9. The CDR3 sequence is 15 residues long. In DNA, the CDR3 is TGTGCCAGCAGCCGAGGACTAGCGGGAGAAGGGGAGCAGTACTTC. This translates into CASSRGLAGEGEQYF.

This clone has only a few counts. This chain links TRBV5-5 with TRBJ1-4, with a weak D call TRBD1 (5 bases). The CDR3 length is 14 residues. Deletions cut 3 bases from V and 5 bases from J, with 11 bases between. Per germline, CDR1 SGHKS and CDR2 YYEKEE (reference sequence). CDR3 DNA sequence: TGTGCCAGCAGCTCCTGGGGGATAAATGAAAAACTGTTTTTT. Translated: CASSSWGINEKLFF.

The chain couples TRBV20-1 to TRBJ1-5; no definite D call. The V end was cut by 3 bases, the J end by 0 bases, with 9 bases between. Looked up from germline, CDR1 is DFQATT and CDR2 is SNEGSKA (reference sequence). This CDR3 is built from 14 residues. The CDR3 DNA reads TGCAGTGCTAGTTCCAGGTATAGCAATCAGCCCCAGCATTTT. Translated: CSASSRYSNQPQHF.

V is TRBV28 and J is TRBJ2-7; 9 bases fit TRBD1. Germline lookup yields CDR1 MDHEN and CDR2 SYDVKM. This CDR3 region has 13 residues. The J segment lost 6 bases and the V segment lost 4 bases, leaving 4 bases of the junction unmatched. The CDR3 region has the DNA TGTGCCAGCAGTTCCGGACAGGGGAGCGAGCAGTACTTC. It codes for CASSSGQGSEQYF.

The chain has TRBV6-1 and TRBJ2-7; 9 bases fit TRBD2. The CDR3 loop spans 15 amino acids. The J segment lost 0 bases and the V segment lost 0 bases, leaving 0 bases of the junction unmatched. The germline gives CDR1 MNHNS, CDR2 SASEGT. The CDR3 here is CASSEASGSSYEQYF. The CDR3 nucleotides read TGTGCCAGCAGTGAAGCTAGCGGGAGCTCCTACGAGCAGTACTTC.

The chain couples TRBV4-1 to TRBJ1-2, with D uncertain. The length of the CDR3 is 15 residues. V was trimmed by 3 bases and J by 4 bases, leaving 15 bases between them. Looked up from germline, CDR1 is MGHRA and CDR2 is YSYEKL. The CDR3 reads CASSHIGRKLYGYTF. CDR3 coding DNA: TGCGCCAGCAGCCATATAGGACGAAAACTCTATGGCTACACCTTC.

Regarding this clone: Other DNA sequences in this specimen translate into the identical CDR3. CDR3 loop: CASSQDGGTEAFF. In DNA form, the CDR3 reads TGTGCCAGCAGCCAAGATGGAGGAACTGAAGCTTTCTTT. The rearrangement uses TRBV3-1 (or the pseudogene TRBV3-2) and TRBJ1-1; D gene uncertain. Trimming pared 0 bases from V and 5 bases from J, leaving 7 bases between. This CDR3 region has 13 residues. Looked up from germline, CDR1 is LGHDT and CDR2 is YNNKEL (reference sequence).

This CDR3 is CASSIRDSDYEQYF. CDR3 nucleotides: TGTGCCAGTAGTATCCGGGACAGCGACTACGAGCAGTACTTC. The rearrangement joins TRBV19 to TRBJ2-7, with TRBD1 matching over 7 bases. CDR3 length equals 14 residues. The junction had 5 bases not matched to a gene; V was cut back by 3 bases and J by 3 bases. Germline V gene lookup returns CDR1 LNHDA and CDR2 SQIVND (reference sequence).

The V and J genes are TRBV6-5 and TRBJ2-5, with D perhaps matching TRBD2 (5 bases). V lost 5 bases and J 4 bases, leaving 8 bases between the germline ends. The CDR3 has 12 residues. Germline CDR1 is MNHEY and CDR2 is SVGAGI. CDR3 coding DNA: TGTGCCAGCAGTCGGGCGGGAGAGACCCAGTACTTC. It encodes CASSRAGETQYF.

The rearrangement uses TRBV10-1 and TRBJ2-7; D remains unclear. V was pared by 3 bases and J by 5 bases, with 11 bases between. CDR1 and CDR2 (germline): WNHNN, SYGVQD (reference sequence). This CDR3 is built from 13 residues. This chain's CDR3 is CASSDVLGDEQYF. The CDR3 DNA follows: TGCGCCAGCAGTGACGTCCTAGGAGACGAGCAGTACTTC.

V and J are TRBV5-1 and TRBJ1-1; TRBD1 agrees at 7 bases. The germline V gene encodes CDR1 SGHRS and CDR2 YFSETQ. V shed 4 bases, J shed 1 base, and the junction held 4 bases outside the gene matches. This CDR3 contains 14 residues. CDR3 sequence: CASSKDRENTEAFF. CDR3 DNA: TGCGCCAGCAGCAAAGACAGGGAGAACACTGAAGCTTTCTTT.

The chain is built from TRBV11-2 and TRBJ2-5; no firm D call. Germline CDR1 reads SGHAT; CDR2 reads FQNNGV. Trimming removed 2 bases at V and 4 bases at J, with 11 bases between. The length of the CDR3 is 14 residues. This CDR3 is CASSLSLGLETQYF. In nucleotides, the CDR3 is TGTGCCAGCAGCTTATCGTTGGGTTTAGAGACCCAGTACTTC.

This clone was detected only a few times. The chain is built from TRBV15 and TRBJ2-7; 10 bases align to TRBD2. Germline CDR1 LNHNV, CDR2 YYDKDF (reference sequence). The CDR3 runs to 18 residues. The J segment lost 0 bases and the V segment lost 5 bases, leaving 13 bases of the junction unmatched. The CDR3 region is CATSWRPLRTSGSYEQYF. The CDR3 region has the DNA TGTGCCACCAGCTGGAGACCACTTCGGACTAGCGGCTCCTACGAGCAGTACTTC.

V is TRBV3-1 (or the pseudogene TRBV3-2) and J is TRBJ2-1; 8 bases are a match to TRBD2. The length of the CDR3 is 16 residues. V was clipped by 0 bases and J by 6 bases; unmatched bases: 7. The V gene's germline CDR1 is LGHDT and CDR2 YNNKEL (reference sequence). CDR3 residues: CASSQDRLAGVNEQFF. In nucleotides, the CDR3 is TGTGCCAGCAGCCAAGATCGTCTAGCGGGCGTCAATGAGCAGTTCTTC.

CDR3: CAERGRSSYNEQFF. CDR3 sequence (DNA): TGCGCCGAGAGGGGGCGGAGCTCCTACAATGAGCAGTTCTTC. The rearrangement joins TRBV10-1 to TRBJ2-1; 7 positions agree with TRBD1. Unmatched junction bases numbered 7, after V lost 11 bases and J lost 0 bases. CDR1 is WNHNN, CDR2 SYGVQD, per germline (reference sequence). This CDR3 comprises 14 residues.

The chain is built from TRBV4-1 and TRBJ2-7; possible D gene TRBD1, 5 bases. The germline V gene encodes CDR1 MGHRA and CDR2 YSYEKL. Trimming took off 1 base at V and 2 bases at J, with 21 bases between the two ends. CDR3 length: 18 residues. CDR3: CASSQGPLTGLTPYEQYF. CDR3 in DNA: TGCGCCAGCAGCCAAGGGCCCTTAACAGGCCTAACCCCCTACGAGCAGTACTTC.

The table lists this clone with a count of one. V usage is TRBV6-5 and J usage is TRBJ1-2, with a tentative D call TRBD1 (5 bases). CDR1 and CDR2 (germline): MNHEY, SVGAGI. Trimming pared 4 bases from V and 3 bases from J, leaving 15 bases between. The CDR3 sequence is 15 residues long. For the CDR3, the DNA is TGTGCCAGCAGTTCCTCCTACGACAGCTACTATGGCTACACCTTC. Its protein is CASSSSYDSYYGYTF.